Each of the 10 T cell receptor beta chains below was sequenced from the same sample in a study of Tregs in tolerant kidney transplant recipients. Data came from immunoSEQ multiplex PCR; TCRdb stores just in-frame clones and leaves some out. This repertoire shows hundreds of thousands of clones, roughly 84% found once; its top ten account for around 0.68%. The source material was CD4+ T cells from blood. The receptors were sampled from a human donor in good health.

The chain combines TRBV4-1 with TRBJ1-1; TRBD1 aligns across 8 bases. This CDR3 contains 16 residues. CDR1 and CDR2 (germline): MGHRA, YSYEKL. The ends lost 1 base at V and 5 bases at J; junction bases unmatched: 9. The CDR3 DNA follows: TGCGCCAGCAGCCAAGGGGCAGGGGGCGATGAAACTGAAGCTTTCTTT. Translated, it gives CASSQGAGGDETEAFF.

The chain recombines TRBV5-1 with TRBJ2-3; D is undetermined. CDR1 and CDR2 (germline): SGHRS, YFSETQ. Trimming pared 2 bases from V and 5 bases from J, leaving 9 bases between. The CDR3 length is 13 residues. The CDR3 protein is CASSFKTVDTQYF. In DNA, the CDR3 is TGCGCCAGCAGCTTTAAGACCGTAGATACGCAGTATTTT.

The rearrangement links TRBV2 to TRBJ2-5; TRBD2 matches 7 bases. TRBJ2-7 matches the DNA end more closely, so the J call is doubtful. Germline CDR1 SNHLY, CDR2 FYNNEI. The CDR3 runs 14 residues. The DNA of the CDR3 is TGTGCCAGCAGCCAAAGCGGGACGGCCTACGAGCAGTACTTC. Protein product: CASSQSGTAYEQYF.

A single count supports this clone. Other DNA variants within this sample encode the same CDR3. The CDR3 spells CASSELGLGEQETQYF. CDR3 DNA sequence: TGTGCCAGCAGTGAATTAGGTCTGGGGGAACAAGAGACCCAGTACTTC. The chain carries TRBV25-1 and TRBJ2-5; D may be TRBD1 or TRBD2 (5 bases each). Germline lookup yields CDR1 MGHDK and CDR2 SYGVNS. The CDR3 consists of 16 residues. Trimming shortened V by 1 base and J by 2 bases, and 14 bases separated the two germline ends.

The chain's CDR3 is CASSEQGSYGYTF. CDR3 nucleotide sequence: TGTGCCAGCAGTGAACAGGGAAGCTATGGCTACACCTTC. The rearrangement uses TRBV2 and TRBJ1-2; maybe TRBD1 (5 bases). The ends were cut back, 2 bases at V and 4 bases at J, with 8 bases in the middle. Per the germline V gene, CDR1 is SNHLY and CDR2 is FYNNEI. The CDR3 runs 13 residues.

The gene calls are TRBV6-5 and TRBJ2-7; the D is unclear. The V gene's germline CDR1 is MNHEY and CDR2 SVGAGI. Trimming shortened V by 2 bases and J by 0 bases, and 8 bases separated the two germline ends. The CDR3 spans 14 residues. CDR3 coding DNA: TGTGCCAGCAGTTACGACCGCCTCTCCTACGAGCAGTACTTC. It specifies CASSYDRLSYEQYF.

This chain uses TRBV19 with TRBJ1-5; D perhaps matches TRBD1 (5 bases). The CDR3 length is 15 residues. Trimming took off 7 bases at V and 4 bases at J, with 17 bases between the two ends. Germline CDR1 LNHDA, CDR2 SQIVND (reference sequence). In DNA, the CDR3 is TGTGCCAGTACCCGAATGAGGGGTAGTAATCAGCCCCAGCATTTT. Amino acids: CASTRMRGSNQPQHF.

V and J are TRBV2 and TRBJ2-1; D gene uncertain. V was trimmed by 6 bases and J by 1 base, leaving 7 bases between them. The CDR3 totals 13 residues. Germline CDR1 and CDR2: SNHLY and FYNNEI. The CDR3 nucleotides read TGTGCCAGCAGGGGGTTTTCCTACAATGAGCAGTTCTTC. Amino acid sequence: CASRGFSYNEQFF.

The V gene is TRBV19, the J gene TRBJ2-3; 7 positions match TRBD2. The V gene end was trimmed by 10 bases and the J gene end by 2 bases; junction bases not matched to a gene: 9. The CDR3 loop spans 14 amino acids. The V gene's germline CDR1 is LNHDA and CDR2 SQIVND (reference sequence). In DNA, the CDR3 is TGTGCCACCTCCAAACTAGCGACCACAGATACGCAGTATTTT. As protein: CATSKLATTDTQYF.

The V call is TRBV5-4, the J call TRBJ1-4, with TRBD1 identical over 8 bases. Trimming removed 3 bases from V and 0 bases from J; junction bases left unmatched: 7. The germline V gene encodes CDR1 SGHNT and CDR2 YYREEE (reference sequence). The CDR3 length is 17 residues. The CDR3 loop reads CASSSIQGAATNEKLFF. The CDR3 region has the DNA TGTGCCAGCAGCTCCATCCAGGGGGCCGCAACTAATGAAAAACTGTTTTTT. Together with reference TRBV5-4 and TRBJ1-4, the CDR3 gives the full variable domain: ETGVTQSPTHLIKTRGQQVTLRCSSQSGHNTVSWYQQALGQGPQFIFQYYREEENGRGNFPPRFSGLQFPNYSSELNVNALELDDSALYLCASSSIQGAATNEKLFFGSGTQLSVL.